The 30 T cell receptor beta chains below come from one sample, sequenced in a study of blood T cell repertoires in COVID-19. Sequencing was performed with immunoSEQ multiplex PCR; in TCRdb, only in-frame clones are kept and a portion is missing. The sample records about half a million clones, around 85% being singletons. Sequencing input: peripheral blood. The receptor set was obtained from a human donor in a cohort sampled during active COVID-19.

The chain couples TRBV6-1 to TRBJ2-7; TRBD1 matches at 8 bases. This CDR3 is 16 amino acids long. CDR1 and CDR2 (germline): MNHNS, SASEGT. Unmatched junction bases numbered 7, after V lost 0 bases and J lost 3 bases. CDR3 residues: CASSEAFGQGSYEQYF. For the CDR3, the DNA is TGTGCCAGCAGTGAAGCCTTCGGACAGGGAAGCTACGAGCAGTACTTC.

The chain combines TRBV15 with TRBJ2-7; maybe TRBD1 (5 bases). The CDR3 runs to 16 residues. V was clipped by 0 bases and J by 1 base, with 13 bases between them. Germline V gene data show CDR1 as LNHNV and CDR2 as YYDKDF (reference sequence). The CDR3 is CATSRDMLRTSYEQYF. The CDR3 DNA reads TGTGCCACCAGCAGAGATATGCTTCGGACATCCTACGAGCAGTACTTC.

The chain has TRBV5-4 and TRBJ1-1, with D possibly TRBD1 on 5 matching bases. Germline V gene sequence: CDR1 SGHNT, CDR2 YYREEE (reference sequence). The CDR3 covers 15 residues. V lost 3 bases to trimming and J lost 3 bases, with 15 bases between them. The CDR3 region has the DNA TGTGCCAGCAGCTGGGGGGTTCTGCGGGACACTGAAGCTTTCTTT. Its protein is CASSWGVLRDTEAFF.

The count of this clone is one. V and J are TRBV24-1 and TRBJ2-1; 9 bases map to TRBD1. The J segment lost 6 bases and the V segment lost 7 bases, leaving 6 bases of the junction unmatched. The germline V gene encodes CDR1 KGHDR and CDR2 SFDVKD. The CDR3 spans 14 residues. The CDR3 spells CATRGTGIGNEQFF. CDR3 coding DNA: TGTGCCACCAGGGGGACAGGGATAGGCAATGAGCAGTTCTTC.

The rearrangement uses TRBV14 and TRBJ2-7; the match to TRBD2 covers 9 bases. V shed 1 base, J shed 6 bases, and the junction held 7 bases outside the gene matches. CDR3 length equals 15 residues. Germline V gene sequence: CDR1 SGHDN, CDR2 FVKESK. The CDR3 loop is CASSQGSGSRTEQYF. In nucleotides, the CDR3 is TGTGCCAGCAGCCAAGGTAGCGGGAGTCGAACCGAGCAGTACTTC.

The chain employs TRBV11-2 and TRBJ2-3; D might be TRBD2 (6 bases). Germline V gene lookup returns CDR1 SGHAT and CDR2 FQNNGV. The CDR3 is 14 residues long. V was clipped by 4 bases and J by 3 bases, with 11 bases between them. CDR3 protein: CASSSVAVTDTQYF. The CDR3 DNA reads as TGTGCCAGCAGCTCGGTAGCGGTGACAGATACGCAGTATTTT. Full variable domain (remainder filled in from reference TRBV11-2 and TRBJ2-3): EAGVAQSPRYKIIEKRQSVAFWCNPISGHATLYWYQQILGQGPKLLIQFQNNGVVDDSQLPKDRFSAERLKGVDSTLKIQPAKLEDSAVYLCASSSVAVTDTQYFGPGTRLTVL.

In DNA, the CDR3 is TGTGCTAGTGGGGCCCGGGACAGGCTCTATGGCTACACCTTC. Translated, it gives CASGARDRLYGYTF. The V and J genes are TRBV12-5 and TRBJ1-2; 8 nucleotides align to TRBD1. Germline assignment: CDR1 LGHNT and CDR2 FRNRAP. Unmatched junction bases numbered 7, after V lost 6 bases and J lost 4 bases. The CDR3 is 14 residues long.

The chain combines TRBV6-6 with TRBJ1-3; 7 bases line up with TRBD1. This CDR3 has 16 amino acids. The germline CDR1 and CDR2 sequences are MNHNY and SVGAGI (reference sequence). The ends lost 5 bases at V and 0 bases at J; junction bases unmatched: 7. CDR3 DNA: TGTGCCAGCAGTCGGGACAGTGGGAGCTCTGGAAACACCATATATTTT. Protein sequence: CASSRDSGSSGNTIYF.

The chain couples TRBV6-2 or TRBV6-3 to TRBJ2-7, with D hard to call. From germline, CDR1 is MNHEY and CDR2 SVGEGT. This CDR3 is built from 16 residues. The V end lost 3 bases, the J end lost 3 bases, and 18 bases lay between the germline ends. The CDR3 protein is CASSYAAFTTDYEQYF. CDR3 in DNA: TGTGCCAGCAGTTATGCGGCGTTTACCACGGACTACGAGCAGTACTTC.

The J gene is TRBJ1-5, the V gene TRBV6-2 or TRBV6-3; 7 bases are shared with TRBD1. The CDR3 length is 14 residues. Germline trimming cut 5 bases from V and 4 bases from J; bases unmatched to any gene: 5. Germline CDR1 and CDR2: MNHEY and SVGEGT. For the CDR3, the DNA is TGTGCCAGCAGTAGGACAGGCGTTAATCAGCCCCAGCATTTT. As protein: CASSRTGVNQPQHF.

A note on this clone: Germline and junction disagree at one end, which may indicate a read error. V is TRBV18 and J is TRBJ1-1; D gene unclear. The CDR3 spans 15 residues. Per the germline V gene, CDR1 is KGHSH and CDR2 is LQKENI. CDR3: CASPPLRTLNTEAFF. The CDR3 nucleotides are TGTGCCAGCCCACCACTGCGGACTTTGAACACTGAAGCTTTCTTT.

V and J are TRBV4-1 and TRBJ2-1, with 10 nucleotides matching TRBD2. With 3 bases clipped from V and 8 bases from J, the junction kept 10 bases outside the gene matches. The CDR3 contains 16 residues. CDR1 and CDR2 (germline): MGHRA, YSYEKL. The CDR3 region is CASSQGLAGDIHEQFF. Here the CDR3 DNA reads TGCGCCAGCAGCCAGGGTCTAGCGGGAGATATCCATGAGCAGTTCTTC.

This chain links TRBV18 with TRBJ2-1; 9 positions match TRBD2. CDR3 length: 19 residues. CDR1 and CDR2 (germline): KGHSH, LQKENI. V shed 2 bases, J shed 7 bases, and the junction held 18 bases outside the gene matches. In DNA form, the CDR3 reads TGTGCCAGCTCACCAAGAAGCTCAGGCGGGAGGGCTCAGGGAAATGAGCAGTTCTTC. Amino acids: CASSPRSSGGRAQGNEQFF.

This clone was detected only a few times. This chain connects TRBV16 to TRBJ1-5; 7 bases align to TRBD1. The V gene end was trimmed by 4 bases and the J gene end by 3 bases; junction bases not matched to a gene: 3. The CDR3 totals 14 residues. CDR1 and CDR2 (germline): KGHSY, FQNENV. The CDR3 spells CASSRDSPNQPQHF. The CDR3 DNA sequence: TGTGCCAGCAGCCGGGACAGCCCCAATCAGCCCCAGCATTTT.

Of note for this clone: The same CDR3 is also encoded by other DNA sequences in this sample. This rearrangement joins TRBV27 to TRBJ1-1, with D possibly being TRBD1 (6 bases). Germline V gives CDR1 MNHEY, CDR2 SMNVEV (reference sequence). The ends were cut back, 3 bases at V and 1 base at J, with 9 bases in the middle. This CDR3 spans 14 amino acids. The CDR3 sequence: CASSLSTGNTEAFF. CDR3 coding DNA: TGTGCCAGCAGTTTGTCGACAGGGAACACTGAAGCTTTCTTT.

This chain connects TRBV27 to TRBJ1-2, with a tentative D call TRBD1 (5 bases). Per the germline V gene, CDR1 is MNHEY and CDR2 is SMNVEV (reference sequence). The V end was cut by 6 bases, the J end by 8 bases, with 19 bases between. This CDR3 has 14 amino acids. Here the CDR3 DNA reads TGTGCCAGCAGCTCAGGGTTGGGCCCCGGGGGCTACACCTTC. Translated, it gives CASSSGLGPGGYTF.

The chain is built from TRBV5-1 and TRBJ2-1; possibly TRBD1 for D (5 bases). CDR3 size: 15 residues. V was pared by 3 bases and J by 2 bases, with 12 bases between. Germline V gene lookup returns CDR1 SGHRS and CDR2 YFSETQ. The CDR3 here is CASSSIGQPYNEQFF. In DNA, the CDR3 is TGCGCCAGCAGCTCGATAGGACAACCCTACAATGAGCAGTTCTTC.

V and J are TRBV18 and TRBJ2-1; 8 nucleotides match TRBD2. J lost 3 bases, V lost 2 bases, and 9 bases had no gene match. The CDR3 consists of 17 residues. Germline CDR1 reads KGHSH; CDR2 reads LQKENI. CDR3: CASSPSSGGGDYNEQFF. CDR3 in DNA: TGTGCCAGCTCACCAAGTTCGGGAGGGGGTGACTACAATGAGCAGTTCTTC.

The chain employs TRBV28 and TRBJ2-2; TRBD1 might be the D (6 bases). The CDR3 totals 14 residues. The V gene lost 3 bases and the J gene lost 5 bases, with 10 bases spanning the gap. Germline assignment: CDR1 MDHEN and CDR2 SYDVKM. In DNA, the CDR3 is TGTGCCAGCAGTTTGGCAGGGGAAACCGGGGAGCTGTTTTTT. This codes for CASSLAGETGELFF.

This chain joins TRBV18 and TRBJ1-1; D might be TRBD1 (5 bases). Germline CDR1 KGHSH, CDR2 LQKENI. Between the trimmed V and J ends, which lost 4 bases and 0 bases, there was a span of 15 bases. The CDR3 has 16 residues. CDR3 sequence (DNA): TGTGCCAGCTCACTCGGACAAGGCAAGGTGAACACTGAAGCTTTCTTT. This sequence encodes CASSLGQGKVNTEAFF.

The genes are TRBV7-2 and TRBJ1-5; TRBD1 matches 9 bases. Germline CDR1 and CDR2: SGHTA and FQGNSA. J lost 6 bases, V lost 0 bases, and 9 bases had no gene match. The CDR3 runs 17 residues. CDR3 bases: TGTGCCAGCAGCTTAGCGGGGGACAGGGTGAGCGGTCAGCCCCAGCATTTT. As protein: CASSLAGDRVSGQPQHF.

The rearrangement uses TRBV6-5 and TRBJ1-3; D not certain. This CDR3 is 13 amino acids long. In germline, CDR1 is MNHEY, CDR2 SVGAGI. The V gene lost 7 bases and the J gene lost 3 bases, with 10 bases spanning the gap. The CDR3 is CASKKGSGNTIYF. The CDR3 DNA follows: TGTGCCAGCAAAAAAGGGAGTGGAAACACCATATATTTT.

This rearrangement joins TRBV7-9 to TRBJ2-7, with D perhaps TRBD1 or TRBD2 (5 bases each). There are 13 residues in the CDR3. Trimming shortened V by 5 bases and J by 2 bases, and 10 bases separated the two germline ends. CDR1 and CDR2 from the germline V gene are SEHNR and FQNEAQ (reference sequence). DNA for the CDR3: TGTGCCAGCAGCAGGGACGGTCCCTACGAGCAGTACTTC. Translating gives CASSRDGPYEQYF.

This clone was found a few times. The chain has TRBV27 and TRBJ1-5; TRBD1 agrees at 7 bases. Per the germline V gene, CDR1 is MNHEY and CDR2 is SMNVEV (reference sequence). The CDR3 has 16 residues. The V segment lost 7 bases and the J segment 3 bases; nucleotides outside the gene matches: 12. CDR3 DNA: TGTGCCAGCACCTCTCGACTGGGGACAGCCAATCAGCCCCAGCATTTT. Its translation is CASTSRLGTANQPQHF.

In its sample, this clone was seen a few times. This chain joins TRBV18 and TRBJ2-2; D possibly corresponds to TRBD2 (6 bases). Trimming pared 0 bases from V and 6 bases from J, leaving 17 bases between. This CDR3 has 17 amino acids. Germline values: CDR1 KGHSH, CDR2 LQKENI. CDR3 residues: CASSPPVFGSGPGELFF. CDR3 in DNA: TGTGCCAGCTCACCACCGGTGTTCGGGAGCGGGCCCGGGGAGCTGTTTTTT.

The chain uses TRBV6-5 and TRBJ1-4; 10 bases map to TRBD1. CDR1 is MNHEY and CDR2 is SVGAGI in the germline V gene. J lost 5 bases, V lost 0 bases, and 3 bases had no gene match. This CDR3 contains 16 residues. In nucleotides, the CDR3 is TGTGCCAGCAGTTACTCGCCGGGACAGGGGAATGAAAAACTGTTTTTT. Translation: CASSYSPGQGNEKLFF.

The V and J genes are TRBV2 and TRBJ1-4; 7 nucleotides line up with TRBD1. J lost 5 bases, V lost 6 bases, and 9 bases had no gene match. This CDR3 comprises 15 residues. The germline CDR1 and CDR2 sequences are SNHLY and FYNNEI. CDR3 sequence (DNA): TGTGCCAGCAGCATAAGACAGGGTCGCAATGAAAAACTGTTTTTT. Encoded protein: CASSIRQGRNEKLFF.

The J gene is TRBJ1-1, the V gene TRBV19; tentative D call: TRBD1 (5 bases). Trimming took 3 bases from V and 1 from J, leaving 15 bases between them. The CDR3 loop spans 16 amino acids. Germline V gene sequence: CDR1 LNHDA, CDR2 SQIVND (reference sequence). The CDR3 bases are TGTGCCAGTAGTATTATCGGGGGGGTTGCGAACACTGAAGCTTTCTTT. This sequence encodes CASSIIGGVANTEAFF.

The CDR3 DNA sequence: TGTGCCAGCGGCCCTAGGGGGCTAGCGGGAGGAAGGAATGAGCAGTTCTTC. It encodes CASGPRGLAGGRNEQFF. The chain carries TRBV27 and TRBJ2-1; TRBD2 agrees at 11 bases. V lost 8 bases and J lost 7; bases outside the gene matches: 16. In germline, CDR1 is MNHEY, CDR2 SMNVEV (reference sequence). The CDR3 totals 17 residues.

The chain employs TRBV12-5 and TRBJ2-7, with 8 nucleotides matching TRBD2. The CDR3 has 14 residues. V dropped 8 bases and J dropped 4; count of bases not matched to a gene: 10. Germline V gene sequence: CDR1 LGHNT, CDR2 FRNRAP. CDR3 coding DNA: TGTGCTAGTCAAGGGAGCGGGAGTGTTTACGAGCAGTACTTC. This encodes CASQGSGSVYEQYF. The complete variable domain, with remaining parts taken from reference TRBV12-5 and TRBJ2-7, reads DARVTQTPRHKVTEMGQEVTMRCQPILGHNTVFWYRQTMMQGLELLAYFRNRAPLDDSGMPKDRFSAEMPDATLATLKIQPSEPRDSAVYFCASQGSGSVYEQYFGPGTRLTVT.